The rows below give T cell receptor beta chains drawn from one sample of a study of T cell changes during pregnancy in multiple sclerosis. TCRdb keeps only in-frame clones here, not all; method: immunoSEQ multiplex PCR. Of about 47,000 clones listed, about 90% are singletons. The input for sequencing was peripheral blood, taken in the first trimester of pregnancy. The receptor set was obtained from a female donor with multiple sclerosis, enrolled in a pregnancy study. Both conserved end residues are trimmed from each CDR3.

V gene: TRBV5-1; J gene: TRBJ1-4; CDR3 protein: ASSFSGTNEKLF
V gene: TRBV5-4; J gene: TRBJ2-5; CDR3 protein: ASSPGGSEETQY
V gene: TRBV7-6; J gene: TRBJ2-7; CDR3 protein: ASSLGLQSYEQY
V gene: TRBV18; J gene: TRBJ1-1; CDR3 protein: ASSPNRILTEAF
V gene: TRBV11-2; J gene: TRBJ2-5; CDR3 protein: ASSRQTDETQY
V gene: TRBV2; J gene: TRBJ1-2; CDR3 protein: ASSPGYYGYT
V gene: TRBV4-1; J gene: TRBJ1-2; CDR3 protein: ASSVGGDWAYGYT
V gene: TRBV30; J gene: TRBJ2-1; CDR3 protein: AWTFTGWGGRNEQF
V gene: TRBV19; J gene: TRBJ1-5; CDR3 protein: ASRGGASNQPQH
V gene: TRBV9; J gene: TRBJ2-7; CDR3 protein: ASSVGLAGGPSEQY
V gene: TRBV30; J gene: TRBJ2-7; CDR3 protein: AWSKIRTEQY
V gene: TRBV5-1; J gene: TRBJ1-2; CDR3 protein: ASSLGTDNYGYT
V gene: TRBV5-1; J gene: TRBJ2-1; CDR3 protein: ASSLEWGAGEQF
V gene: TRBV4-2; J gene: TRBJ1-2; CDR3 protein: ASSQGKAGTGSLGGYT
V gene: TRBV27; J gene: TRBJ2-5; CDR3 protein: ASSPGTSGEWETQY
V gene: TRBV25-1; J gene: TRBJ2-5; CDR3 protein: ASRGTSLETQY
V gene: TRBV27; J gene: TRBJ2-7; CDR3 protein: ASSPDRPGRDEQY
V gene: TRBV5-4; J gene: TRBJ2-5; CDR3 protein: ASSLAETQY
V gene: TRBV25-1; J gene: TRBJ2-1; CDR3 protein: ASSALTGGSYNEQF
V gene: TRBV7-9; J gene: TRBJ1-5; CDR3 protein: ASSHDRGPLNQPQH
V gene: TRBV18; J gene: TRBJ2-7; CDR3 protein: ASSPPQAPDEQY
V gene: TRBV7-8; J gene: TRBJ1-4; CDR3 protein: ASSPPFLNEKLF
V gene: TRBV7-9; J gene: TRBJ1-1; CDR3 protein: ASSLEGAYSPEAF